Following are 27 T cell receptor beta chains from one sample sequenced in a study of blood T cell repertoires in COVID-19. The repertoire was sequenced with immunoSEQ multiplex PCR; TCRdb's copy has only in-frame clones and lacks some. The data show 55,000 to 75,000 clones, 70% to 90% seen once. Sequencing used peripheral blood. These receptors were collected from a human donor in a cohort sampled during active COVID-19.

The chain carries TRBV29-1 and TRBJ2-3; possibly TRBD1 for D (6 bases). The CDR3 length is 10 residues. V shed 7 bases and J shed 6 bases, with 8 bases lying between them. The germline CDR1 and CDR2 sequences are SQVTM and ANQGSEA. CDR3 DNA: TGCAGCGCTCAGGGGGATACGCAGTATTTT. Protein sequence: CSAQGDTQYF.

V usage is TRBV11-2 and J usage is TRBJ2-7; 8 bases map to TRBD1. J lost 5 bases, V lost 6 bases, and 15 bases had no gene match. The CDR3 sequence is 16 residues long. The germline V gene encodes CDR1 SGHAT and CDR2 FQNNGV. The CDR3 region has the DNA TGTGCCAGCAGTAATGGTAGGACAGGGAGGTTGGACGAGCAGTACTTC. Protein: CASSNGRTGRLDEQYF.

The V gene is TRBV9, the J gene TRBJ2-3, with D perhaps matching TRBD2 (5 bases). Germline V gives CDR1 SGDLS, CDR2 YYNGEE. Trimming shortened V by 2 bases and J by 0 bases, and 13 bases separated the two germline ends. This CDR3 is 16 amino acids long. CDR3 nucleotides: TGTGCCAGCAGCGTCCTACCCGGGGTGAGCACAGATACGCAGTATTTT. Its protein is CASSVLPGVSTDTQYF.

The V and J genes are TRBV4-3 and TRBJ2-7; the match to TRBD1 covers 9 bases. The V and J ends lost 10 bases and 6 bases, in that order; junction bases with no gene match: 13. Germline CDR1 is LGHNA and CDR2 is YSLEER. The CDR3 extends over 14 amino acids. The CDR3 sequence: CATRASQGAGEQYF. The CDR3 bases are TGCGCCACCAGGGCATCACAGGGGGCGGGCGAGCAGTACTTC.

CDR3 amino acids: CASSLSQYNQPQHF. The DNA of the CDR3 is TGTGCCAGCAGCTTATCTCAGTACAATCAGCCCCAGCATTTT. V usage is TRBV7-2 and J usage is TRBJ1-5; D is ambiguous. Between the trimmed V and J ends, which lost 2 bases and 3 bases, there was a span of 8 bases. CDR1 is SGHTA and CDR2 is FQGNSA in the germline V gene. This CDR3 region has 14 residues.

This clone was seen once. The chain recombines TRBV27 with TRBJ2-7; 16 nucleotides agree with TRBD2. Germline V lookup: CDR1 MNHEY, CDR2 SMNVEV (reference sequence). The CDR3 consists of 16 residues. The trim removed 6 bases at V and 7 bases at J, leaving 9 bases unmatched. CDR3 bases: TGTGCCAGCAGCCTGGGACTAGCGGGAGGGCCGGGGGAGCAGTACTTC. Its protein product is CASSLGLAGGPGEQYF.

This chain links TRBV7-9 with TRBJ2-1, with 9 bases matching TRBD1. Germline-derived CDR1 and CDR2 are SEHNR and FQNEAQ (reference sequence). CDR3 size: 15 residues. V was pared by 5 bases and J by 6 bases, with 8 bases of the junction left unmatched. CDR3 in DNA: TGTGCCAGCAGCCAACCGGGACAGGGATTCAATGAGCAGTTCTTC. Amino acids: CASSQPGQGFNEQFF.

The chain couples TRBV14 to TRBJ2-1, with no clear D. Germline V CDR1 and CDR2: SGHDN, FVKESK. The CDR3 spans 15 residues. Trimming stripped 0 bases from V and 6 bases from J, with 12 bases between. The CDR3 bases are TGTGCCAGCAGCCAAGATAGAACGCGGAGCAATGAGCAGTTCTTC. Its translation is CASSQDRTRSNEQFF.

The chain carries TRBV28 and TRBJ2-7, with D tentatively TRBD1 (6 bases). Looked up from germline, CDR1 is MDHEN and CDR2 is SYDVKM. Trimming took 2 bases from V and 5 from J, leaving 28 bases between them. The CDR3 is 19 residues long. As DNA, the CDR3 is TGTGCCAGCAGTTTAGGGGTCGGACGAGGGCGCCGCAGGGGTAACGAGCAGTACTTC. It specifies CASSLGVGRGRRRGNEQYF.

The chain employs TRBV6-5 and TRBJ2-7; 8 nucleotides align to TRBD1. V shed 5 bases and J 5 bases; nucleotides not matched to a gene: 8. CDR1 MNHEY and CDR2 SVGAGI come from the germline V gene. There are 14 residues in the CDR3. This CDR3 reads CASSPGQGLNEQYF. The DNA of the CDR3 is TGTGCCAGCAGTCCCGGACAGGGTTTGAACGAGCAGTACTTC.

The rearrangement joins TRBV5-4 to TRBJ2-5; TRBD1 might be the D (6 bases). CDR1 and CDR2 (germline): SGHNT, YYREEE (reference sequence). The CDR3 is made up of 15 amino acids. V gave up 2 bases and J gave up 2 bases, with 13 bases separating them. This CDR3 is CASSFGDTLQETQYF. In DNA, the CDR3 is TGTGCCAGCAGCTTCGGGGACACCTTACAAGAGACCCAGTACTTC.

The V and J genes are TRBV21-1 and TRBJ2-5; no DNA check was done on the table's D call, TRBD1. TRBV21-1 is assigned pseudogene status. The CDR3 totals 14 residues. The chain's CDR3 is CASSKQDSQETQYF. The CDR3, as DNA: TGTGCCAGCAGCAAACAGGACAGTCAAGAGACCCAGTACTTC.

The genes are TRBV9 and TRBJ1-1; 9 bases align to TRBD1. Germline-derived CDR1 and CDR2 are SGDLS and YYNGEE. The CDR3 sequence is 17 residues long. The junction had 10 bases not matched to a gene; V was cut back by 4 bases and J by 0 bases. The CDR3 here is CASSTFPGTGMNTEAFF. In DNA, the CDR3 is TGTGCCAGCAGCACATTCCCCGGGACAGGGATGAACACTGAAGCTTTCTTT.

V and J are TRBV6-5 and TRBJ1-1, with TRBD1 as a possible D gene (5 bases). Germline V gives CDR1 MNHEY, CDR2 SVGAGI. V was pared by 8 bases and J by 1 base, with 17 bases between. The CDR3 is 15 amino acids. CDR3 DNA sequence: TGTGCCAGCTTGAAGGAGGGGATGGGGAACACTGAAGCTTTCTTT. Amino acid sequence: CASLKEGMGNTEAFF.

This clone was seen a handful of times. V and J are TRBV15 and TRBJ2-3; 9 nucleotides line up with TRBD2. Trimming took 4 bases from V and 5 from J; bases not matched to a gene: 4. The CDR3 extends over 14 amino acids. CDR1 is LNHNV and CDR2 is YYDKDF in the germline V gene (reference sequence). The CDR3 nucleotides are TGTGCCACCAGCAAAGGCGGGAGGGAAGATACGCAGTATTTT. This encodes CATSKGGREDTQYF. Using reference TRBV15 and TRBJ2-3 for the parts outside the CDR3, the full variable domain is DAMVIQNPRYQVTQFGKPVTLSCSQTLNHNVMYWYQQKSSQAPKLLFHYYDKDFNNEADTPDNFQSRRPNTSFCFLDIRSPGLGDTAMYLCATSKGGREDTQYFGPGTRLTVL.

The chain has TRBV6-2 or TRBV6-3 and TRBJ2-7, with D maybe TRBD2 (5 bases). From germline, CDR1 is MNHEY and CDR2 SVGEGT. Deletions cut 0 bases from V and 3 bases from J, with 15 bases between. This CDR3 region has 16 residues. DNA of the CDR3: TGTGCCAGCAGTTACTCTGGGAGCGAGGACCACTACGAGCAGTACTTC. Its translation is CASSYSGSEDHYEQYF.

The V gene is TRBV9, the J gene TRBJ1-1; perhaps TRBD1 as D (6 bases). Germline CDR1 reads SGDLS; CDR2 reads YYNGEE. With 3 bases removed from V and 1 base from J, the gap between germline ends came to 10 bases. The CDR3 is 14 residues long. The CDR3 DNA reads TGTGCCAGCAGCGCCGGGACATCGAACACTGAAGCTTTCTTT. Amino acid sequence: CASSAGTSNTEAFF. The full variable domain, its missing parts supplied by reference TRBV9 and TRBJ1-1, is DSGVTQTPKHLITATGQRVTLRCSPRSGDLSVYWYQQSLDQGLQFLIQYYNGEERAKGNILERFSAQQFPDLHSELNLSSLELGDSALYFCASSAGTSNTEAFFGQGTRLTVV.

This clone was picked up a small number of times. V is TRBV2 and J is TRBJ2-7, with a possible D match to TRBD1 (6 bases). Germline CDR1 SNHLY, CDR2 FYNNEI. Trimming left V 6 bases short and J 1 base short, with 19 bases between. This CDR3 contains 16 residues. CDR3 sequence reads: CASRVTYREPSYEQYF. The CDR3 DNA sequence: TGTGCCAGCAGGGTAACGTACAGGGAACCTTCCTACGAGCAGTACTTC.

This clone was picked up one time. The chain links TRBV4-2 to TRBJ2-7; 7 positions match TRBD1. Unmatched junction bases numbered 14, after V lost 2 bases and J lost 7 bases. Germline V gene sequence: CDR1 LGHNA, CDR2 YNFKEQ. The CDR3 extends over 16 amino acids. As DNA, the CDR3 is TGTGCCAGCAGCCAACGATTCCGACAGGGACGGGAAGAGCAGTACTTC. Its translation is CASSQRFRQGREEQYF.

The CDR3 nucleotides read TGTGCCAGCAGCCAACGGGGCACAGATACGCAGTATTTT. Its protein product is CASSQRGTDTQYF. The gene calls are TRBV14 and TRBJ2-3; no clear D gene. The germline CDR1 and CDR2 sequences are SGHDN and FVKESK. The CDR3 length is 13 residues. The germline V and J ends were trimmed by 2 bases and 1 base, with 4 bases remaining between them.

The V and J genes are TRBV5-6 and TRBJ2-7; no clear D. Per the germline V gene, CDR1 is SGHDT and CDR2 is YYEEEE. The CDR3 spans 12 residues. The germline V and J ends were trimmed by 0 bases and 1 base, with 2 bases remaining between them. CDR3 residues: CASSLVSYEQYF. CDR3 nucleotide sequence: TGTGCCAGCAGCTTGGTATCCTACGAGCAGTACTTC.

The rearrangement links TRBV6-5 to TRBJ1-1, with TRBD1 matching over 9 bases. The CDR3 extends over 15 amino acids. V lost 5 bases, J lost 4 bases, and 8 bases stayed unmatched. Germline V CDR1 and CDR2: MNHEY, SVGAGI. The chain's CDR3 is CASSTEHRGPTEAFF. The CDR3 nucleotides are TGTGCCAGCAGTACCGAACACAGGGGGCCCACTGAAGCTTTCTTT.

J is TRBJ2-7 and V is TRBV4-1; 7 bases line up with TRBD1. The CDR3 runs to 14 residues. From germline, CDR1 is MGHRA and CDR2 YSYEKL. V shed 4 bases and J 3 bases; nucleotides not matched to a gene: 6. CDR3 region: CASSPGDSNYEQYF. CDR3 sequence (DNA): TGCGCCAGCAGCCCCGGGGACAGCAACTACGAGCAGTACTTC.

The CDR3 loop is CASSPRLAVNNEQFF. The CDR3 coding sequence is TGTGCCAGCAGCCCCAGACTAGCGGTAAACAATGAGCAGTTCTTC. This chain connects TRBV9 to TRBJ2-1; TRBD2 agrees at 9 bases. The germline V gene encodes CDR1 SGDLS and CDR2 YYNGEE. The CDR3 has 15 amino acids. V lost 4 bases and J lost 5; bases outside the gene matches: 7.

This chain joins TRBV6-5 and TRBJ1-5; 10 bases line up with TRBD1. J lost 5 bases, V lost 6 bases, and 7 bases had no gene match. The CDR3 contains 15 residues. Germline-derived CDR1 and CDR2 are MNHEY and SVGAGI. CDR3: CASSPGGQGYQPQHF. The CDR3 bases are TGTGCCAGCAGCCCGGGGGGACAGGGGTATCAGCCCCAGCATTTT.

The rearrangement uses TRBV9 and TRBJ2-7; 10 positions agree with TRBD1. Germline assignment: CDR1 SGDLS and CDR2 YYNGEE. V lost 1 base, J lost 6 bases, and 4 bases stayed unmatched. This CDR3 contains 14 residues. In nucleotides, the CDR3 is TGTGCCAGCAGCGTAATGGGACAGGGGCGCGAGCAGTACTTC. Protein sequence: CASSVMGQGREQYF.

The rearrangement links TRBV5-1 to TRBJ2-3; 7 bases align to TRBD1. CDR1 and CDR2 from the germline V gene are SGHRS and YFSETQ. The CDR3 spans 15 residues. The ends lost 4 bases at V and 0 bases at J; junction bases unmatched: 5. CDR3 in amino acids: CASSGKDRSTDTQYF. As DNA, the CDR3 is TGCGCCAGCAGCGGAAAGGACAGGAGCACAGATACGCAGTATTTT.